Described below is a single T cell receptor beta chain sequence and its context. What it recognizes is unknown. The data originate from a study of OX40 agonist ivuxolimab in advanced cancers. About the research overall: Enrolled patients in dose escalation had cancers that were hepatocellular carcinoma, melanoma, renal cell or head and neck cancer.

Trimming removed 4 bases at V and 6 bases at J, with 15 bases between. This CDR3 is built from 14 residues. In germline, CDR1 is MNHEY, CDR2 SVGAGI. Sequencing was performed with immunoSEQ multiplex PCR; in TCRdb, only in-frame clones are kept and a portion is missing. Here the sample spans 45,000 to 50,000 clones, about 92% being singletons. Study observations and caveats: Certain nonresponders additionally had low normalized T-cell clonal expansion. Antigen specificity remained undetermined for the expanded peripheral T cells.

A history of autoimmune disease or systemic immunosuppression excluded patients. The receptor was derived from an adult with an advanced solid tumor such as melanoma, head and neck, liver or kidney cancer. The chain uses TRBV6-5 and TRBJ1-2; D not certain. Sequenced material: CD4+ or CD8+ T cells sorted from blood, taken in a trial of the OX40 agonist ivuxolimab. The CDR3 spells CASSSLGVADGYTF. The CDR3 DNA is TGTGCCAGCAGTTCCCTAGGCGTTGCGGATGGCTACACCTTC.